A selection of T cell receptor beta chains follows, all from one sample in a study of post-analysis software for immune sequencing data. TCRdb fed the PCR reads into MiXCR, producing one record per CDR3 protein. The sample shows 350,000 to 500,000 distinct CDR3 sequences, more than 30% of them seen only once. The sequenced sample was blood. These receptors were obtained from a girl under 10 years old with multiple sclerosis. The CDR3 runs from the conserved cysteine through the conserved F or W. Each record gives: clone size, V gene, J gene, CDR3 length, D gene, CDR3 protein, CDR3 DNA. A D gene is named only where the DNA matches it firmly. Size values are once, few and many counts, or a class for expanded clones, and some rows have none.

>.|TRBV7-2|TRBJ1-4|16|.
CASSPWGRGDNEKLFF
TGTGCCAGCAGCCCCTGGGGCCGGGGAGATAATGAAAAACTGTTTTTT
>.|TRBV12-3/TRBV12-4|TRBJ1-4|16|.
CASIQGRAGTNEKLFF
TGTGCCAGCATACAGGGAAGGGCAGGAACTAATGAAAAACTGTTTTTT
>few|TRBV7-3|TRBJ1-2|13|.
CASSPGPGDGYTF
TGTGCCAGCAGCCCGGGACCCGGGGATGGCTACACCTTC
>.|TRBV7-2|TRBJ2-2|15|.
CASSLGTGTTGELFF
TGTGCCAGCAGCTTGGGAACCGGGACAACCGGGGAGCTGTTTTTT
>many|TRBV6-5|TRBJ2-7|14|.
CASSYSTVAYEQYF
TGTGCCAGCAGTTACTCCACCGTTGCCTACGAGCAGTACTTC
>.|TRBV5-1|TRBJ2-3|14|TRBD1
CASSKGTVTDTQYF
TGCGCCAGCAGCAAAGGGACAGTTACAGATACGCAGTATTTT
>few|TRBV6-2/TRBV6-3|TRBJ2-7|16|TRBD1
CASSWIFGTASDEQYF
TGTGCCAGCAGTTGGATATTTGGGACAGCGAGCGACGAGCAGTACTTC
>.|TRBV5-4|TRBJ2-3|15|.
CASSLEATITDTQYF
TGTGCCAGCAGCTTGGAGGCGACAATCACAGATACGCAGTATTTT
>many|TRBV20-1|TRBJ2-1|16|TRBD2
CSARDSFGRAGNEQFF
TGCAGTGCTAGAGACTCTTTCGGGAGGGCCGGGAATGAGCAGTTCTTC
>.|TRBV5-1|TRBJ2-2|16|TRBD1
CASSLAGQGRDGELFF
TGCGCCAGCAGCTTGGCCGGACAGGGAAGGGACGGGGAGCTGTTTTTT
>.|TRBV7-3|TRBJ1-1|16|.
CASSPALGSMNTEAFF
TGTGCCAGCAGCCCCGCTCTCGGGAGCATGAACACTGAAGCTTTCTTT
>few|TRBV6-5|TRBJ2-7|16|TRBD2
CASSYTGLAGVYEQYF
TGTGCCAGCAGTTACACGGGACTAGCGGGGGTATACGAGCAGTACTTC
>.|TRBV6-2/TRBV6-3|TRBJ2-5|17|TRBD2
CASSYTSGTTYQETQYF
TGTGCCAGCAGTTACACTAGCGGGACTACTTACCAAGAGACCCAGTACTTC
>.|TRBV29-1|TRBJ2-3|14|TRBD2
CSVSTSGGTDTQYF
TGCAGCGTTTCAACTAGCGGGGGCACAGATACGCAGTATTTT
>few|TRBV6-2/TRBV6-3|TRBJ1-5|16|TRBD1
CASSQRGQGINQPQHF
TGTGCCAGCAGTCAACGGGGACAGGGGATCAATCAGCCCCAGCATTTT
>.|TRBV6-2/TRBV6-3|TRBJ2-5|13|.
CASSLGRKETQYF
TGTGCCAGCAGTCTCGGACGGAAAGAGACCCAGTACTTC
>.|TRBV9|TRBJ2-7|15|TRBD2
CASSPAGGPLSDRYF
TGTGCCAGCAGCCCAGCGGGAGGGCCTCTTTCCGACCGGTACTTC
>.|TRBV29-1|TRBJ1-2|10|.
CSADNYGYTF
TGCAGCGCCGATAACTATGGCTACACCTTC
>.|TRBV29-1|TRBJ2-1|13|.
CSTVLSSYNEQFF
TGCAGCACAGTCTTGAGCTCCTACAATGAGCAGTTCTTC
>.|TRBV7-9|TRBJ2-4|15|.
CASSLGRATENIQYF
TGTGCCAGCAGCTTAGGTAGGGCAACGGAAAACATTCAGTACTTC
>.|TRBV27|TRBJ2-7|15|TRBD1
CASSLLWDSPYEQYF
TGTGCCAGCAGTCTCCTTTGGGACAGTCCCTACGAGCAGTACTTC
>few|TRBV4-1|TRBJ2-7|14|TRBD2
CASSPLGLAYEQYF
TGCGCCAGCAGCCCACTTGGACTAGCCTACGAGCAGTACTTC
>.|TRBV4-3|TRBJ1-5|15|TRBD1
CASSPVQGFNQPQHF
TGCGCCAGCAGCCCCGTACAGGGGTTTAATCAGCCCCAGCATTTT
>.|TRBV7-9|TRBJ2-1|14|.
CASRRGADYNKQFF
TGTGCCAGCCGAAGAGGGGCGGACTACAATAAGCAGTTCTTC
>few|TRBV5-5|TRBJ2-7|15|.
CASSSGGGGVYEQYF
TGTGCCAGCAGCTCCGGGGGAGGAGGAGTCTACGAGCAGTACTTC
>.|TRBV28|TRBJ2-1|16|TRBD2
CASSPRKLAGVSEQFF
TGTGCCAGCAGTCCTCGAAAGTTAGCGGGAGTTAGTGAGCAGTTCTTC
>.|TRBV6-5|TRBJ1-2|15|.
CASSRGGVRNYGYTF
TGTGCCAGCAGTCGAGGCGGGGTACGGAACTATGGCTACACCTTC
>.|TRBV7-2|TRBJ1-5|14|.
CASSTRYSNQPQHF
TGTGCCAGCAGTACTAGGTATAGCAATCAGCCCCAGCATTTT
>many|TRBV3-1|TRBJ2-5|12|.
CASSQTWETQYF
TGTGCCAGCAGCCAAACTTGGGAGACCCAGTACTTC